This passage covers 20 T cell receptor beta chains from one sample sequenced in a study of cytomegalovirus exposure and HLA in healthy donors. Both 60 Vbeta primers and 13 Jbeta primers went into the PCR. Assay: immunoSEQ multiplex PCR; the TCRdb copy retains only in-frame clones and omits some. The sample carries 30,000 to 40,000 clones, 44% recorded once. Sequencing input: PBMCs. The source of these receptors is a woman between 45 and 65 years old in good health and CMV-seronegative.

This clone has a handful of counts. The genes are TRBV25-1 and TRBJ2-3; D is unclear. This CDR3 is 16 amino acids long. Trimming pared 3 bases from V and 2 bases from J, leaving 15 bases between. Germline assignment: CDR1 MGHDK and CDR2 SYGVNS. The CDR3 spells CASSDPLGHTTDTQYF. CDR3 nucleotide sequence: TGTGCCAGCAGTGACCCCCTAGGCCACACCACAGATACGCAGTATTTT.

The CDR3: CASSSDRDPPTLHF. The CDR3 coding sequence is TGTGCCAGCAGCTCCGACAGGGATCCCCCCACCCTCCACTTT. This sequence joins TRBV7-2 and TRBJ1-6; 7 bases fit TRBD1. Germline assignment: CDR1 SGHTA and CDR2 FQGNSA. This CDR3 spans 14 amino acids. J gave up 14 bases and V 4 bases, and 11 bases lay outside the gene matches.

V is TRBV10-3 and J is TRBJ2-5; 10 nucleotides match TRBD2. Losses at the gene ends were 3 bases for V and 7 bases for J; bases not matched to a gene: 23. Germline V gives CDR1 ENHRY, CDR2 SYGVKD. The CDR3 spans 20 residues. The chain's CDR3 is CAISDALKPTSGYPGVTQYF. The CDR3 nucleotides read TGTGCCATCAGTGACGCCCTTAAACCGACTAGCGGGTACCCTGGGGTGACCCAGTACTTC.

V usage is TRBV19 and J usage is TRBJ2-5, with 8 bases identical to TRBD2. Germline values: CDR1 LNHDA, CDR2 SQIVND (reference sequence). J was trimmed by 5 bases and V by 5 bases; bases with no gene match: 7. The CDR3 loop spans 14 amino acids. The CDR3 region is CASSPPGGLETQYF. The CDR3 region has the DNA TGTGCCAGTAGTCCTCCGGGGGGGTTGGAGACCCAGTACTTC.

V is TRBV27 and J is TRBJ1-5, with TRBD1 matching 7 bases. Germline trimming cut 8 bases from V and 5 bases from J; bases unmatched to any gene: 12. Germline V gene sequence: CDR1 MNHEY, CDR2 SMNVEV (reference sequence). The CDR3 covers 15 residues. This chain's CDR3 is CASAHGGQPYQPQHF. CDR3 bases: TGTGCCAGCGCCCATGGGGGACAGCCCTATCAGCCCCAGCATTTT.

CDR3 amino acids: CASSYLSSSGSEAFF. In DNA form, the CDR3 reads TGTGCCAGCAGTTACCTATCGTCTAGTGGTTCTGAAGCTTTCTTT. The rearrangement links TRBV6-6 to TRBJ1-1, with D uncertain. Trimming removed 2 bases from V and 6 bases from J, with 16 bases in between. The length of the CDR3 is 15 residues. The germline V gene has CDR1 MNHNY and CDR2 SVGAGI (reference sequence).

This clone was seen only a few times. The chain is built from TRBV27 and TRBJ1-2, with a tentative D call TRBD1 (5 bases). CDR3 length: 12 residues. Trimming removed 2 bases from V and 4 bases from J, with 5 bases in between. Germline loops: CDR1 MNHEY, CDR2 SMNVEV (reference sequence). The CDR3 region has the DNA TGTGCCAGCAGTTTAAGGGGCTATGGCTACACCTTC. Protein sequence: CASSLRGYGYTF.

V gene TRBV21-1 combines with J gene TRBJ2-5; the tabulated D call, TRBD2, remains unverified against the DNA. TRBV21-1 is reported as a pseudogene. The CDR3 runs to 13 residues. For the CDR3, the DNA is TGTGCCAGCAGCAGAGGGCTTGGGGAGACCCAGTACTTC. Its translation is CASSRGLGETQYF.

The rearrangement links TRBV19 to TRBJ1-4; 9 bases match TRBD1. V shed 5 bases and J 6 bases; nucleotides not matched to a gene: 4. The CDR3 loop spans 14 amino acids. CDR1 and CDR2 from the germline V gene are LNHDA and SQIVND (reference sequence). CDR3 region: CASSLRTGDEKLFF. In nucleotides, the CDR3 is TGTGCCAGTAGTCTGCGGACAGGGGATGAAAAACTGTTTTTT.

The chain links TRBV5-1 to TRBJ2-7; 8 positions match TRBD2. The CDR3 spans 15 residues. V gave up 2 bases and J gave up 2 bases; unmatched junction bases: 6. Germline lookup yields CDR1 SGHRS and CDR2 YFSETQ. In nucleotides, the CDR3 is TGCGCCAGCAGCTTAGGAGGAGCGGGGGCCTACGAGCAGTACTTC. It translates to CASSLGGAGAYEQYF.

This clone has only a few counts. CDR3 sequence reads: CASSWSGGEKLFF. CDR3 bases: TGTGCCAGTAGTTGGTCGGGGGGTGAAAAACTGTTTTTT. The J gene is TRBJ1-4, the V gene TRBV19; the D gene is possibly TRBD1 (5 bases). Trimming took 5 bases from V and 7 from J, leaving 11 bases between them. The CDR3 consists of 13 residues. From germline, CDR1 is LNHDA and CDR2 SQIVND (reference sequence). Filled out from reference TRBV19 and TRBJ1-4, the complete variable domain reads DGGITQSPKYLFRKEGQNVTLSCEQNLNHDAMYWYRQDPGQGLRLIYYSQIVNDFQKGDIAEGYSVSREKKESFPLTVTSAQKNPTAFYLCASSWSGGEKLFFGSGTQLSVL.

The CDR3 sequence: CASGSQGWDIQYF. DNA for the CDR3: TGTGCTAGTGGTTCACAGGGTTGGGACATTCAGTACTTC. V usage is TRBV12-5 and J usage is TRBJ2-4, with D perhaps TRBD1 (6 bases). The germline gives CDR1 LGHNT, CDR2 FRNRAP. The V gene lost 4 bases and the J gene lost 8 bases, with 12 bases spanning the gap. The CDR3 has 13 residues.

A single count supports this clone. V gene TRBV5-8 combines with J gene TRBJ2-7; a possible D gene is TRBD2 (6 bases). This CDR3 is built from 16 residues. Germline lookup yields CDR1 SGHTS and CDR2 YDEGEE. The ends were cut back, 2 bases at V and 3 bases at J, with 18 bases in the middle. CDR3 sequence: CASSFTPRDGSYEQYF. The CDR3, as DNA: TGTGCCAGCAGCTTTACCCCCCGGGACGGGAGCTACGAGCAGTACTTC.

In this sample, this clone turned up a few times. V is TRBV4-1 and J is TRBJ2-7; no reliable D call. Germline V gene data show CDR1 as MGHRA and CDR2 as YSYEKL. The CDR3 runs 13 residues. V lost 6 bases and J lost 1, with 10 bases in between. The CDR3 reads CASRAPRSYEQYF. The DNA of the CDR3 is TGCGCCAGCAGAGCCCCGAGGTCCTACGAGCAGTACTTC.

This rearrangement joins TRBV20-1 to TRBJ2-3; no clear D gene. Germline CDR1 reads DFQATT; CDR2 reads SNEGSKA (reference sequence). The CDR3 sequence is 11 residues long. Trimming pared 1 base from V and 3 bases from J, leaving 2 bases between. The CDR3 protein is CSARATDTQYF. CDR3 DNA: TGCAGTGCTAGAGCGACAGATACGCAGTATTTT.

The chain uses TRBV7-2 and TRBJ2-5; no reliable D call. This CDR3 is built from 13 residues. V lost 4 bases and J 4 bases, leaving 10 bases between the germline ends. CDR1 and CDR2 (germline): SGHTA, FQGNSA. DNA of the CDR3: TGTGCCAGCAGCTCTATCCGAGGAGAGACCCAGTACTTC. This encodes CASSSIRGETQYF.

This chain uses TRBV7-9 with TRBJ1-1; 9 bases agree with TRBD1. Trimming cost V 4 bases and J 4 bases; bases outside gene matches: 4. Germline V lookup: CDR1 SEHNR, CDR2 FQNEAQ (reference sequence). This CDR3 contains 14 residues. The CDR3 coding sequence is TGTGCCAGCAGCTACGGACAGGGGAGCACTGAAGCTTTCTTT. It specifies CASSYGQGSTEAFF.

This chain uses TRBV6-6 with TRBJ1-1; a possible D gene is TRBD1 (6 bases). CDR1 and CDR2 (germline): MNHNY, SVGAGI (reference sequence). Trimming shortened V by 7 bases and J by 7 bases, and 16 bases separated the two germline ends. The CDR3 extends over 13 amino acids. This chain's CDR3 is CASTQGRRSEAFF. The CDR3 DNA follows: TGTGCCAGCACCCAGGGGCGCAGGAGTGAAGCTTTCTTT.

This chain uses TRBV12-5 with TRBJ2-7; TRBD1 matches 12 bases. Germline trimming cut 0 bases from V and 9 bases from J; bases unmatched to any gene: 3. Germline assignment: CDR1 LGHNT and CDR2 FRNRAP. CDR3 length: 14 residues. The chain's CDR3 is CASGLVRDRGRQYF. CDR3 in DNA: TGTGCTAGTGGTTTGGTACGGGACAGGGGGCGGCAGTACTTC.

This sequence joins TRBV7-9 and TRBJ1-2, with D unresolved. The germline CDR1 and CDR2 sequences are SEHNR and FQNEAQ (reference sequence). The V end lost 2 bases, the J end lost 6 bases, and 10 bases lay between the germline ends. This CDR3 region has 13 residues. CDR3 residues: CASSLHSKNGYTF. The CDR3 DNA reads TGTGCCAGCAGCTTACACAGTAAAAATGGCTACACCTTC.